This is a list of T cell receptor beta chains from one sample in a study of human T cells and chemical hapten exposure. TCRdb reprocessed the RACE reads with MiXCR, giving one entry per CDR3 protein. The table has approximately 81,000 distinct CDR3 sequences, 7% to 9% seen once. The sequencing input was whole blood. The source is a male donor in good health. Some clones in this sample may be carry-over from other donors' samples. The conserved cysteine and the conserved F or W are not part of the CDR3 here.

TRBV18	14	ASSPPSGLGANVLT
TRBV6-2/TRBV6-3	17	ASSSTSGRAGTAKNIQY
TRBV29-1	12	SAGRQGPNTEAF
TRBV25-1	12	ASTPGTYNSPLH
TRBV12-5	15	ASGIIEGGPRDTEAF
TRBV6-2/TRBV6-3	11	ASSTGGNQPQH
TRBV3-1	12	ASSPRVGQGRAF
TRBV11-2	15	ASSKPRQGAAGNTIY
TRBV7-2	13	ASSLAGGTYNEQF
TRBV11-2	12	ASSLTGSNEKLF
TRBV5-6	11	ASSPGGPGSQF
TRBV5-6	15	ASSLSAHSGAGKPQH
TRBV18	13	ASSPRDASTDTQY
TRBV6-5	13	ASTPREARREAQY
TRBV29-1	11	SVGQSFNQPQH
TRBV12-5	9	ASGADVEQY
TRBV4-3	13	ASSQDGGVSYEQY
TRBV18	13	ASSPLGQGADEQF
TRBV9	14	ASSSTGAPLNYGYT
TRBV29-1	14	SVEGGLAGASYEQY
TRBV30	11	AWSPVREGEQF
TRBV2	14	ASTIPRTSGRNTQY
TRBV6-5	11	ASSYGRDYEQY
TRBV27	10	ASSFPGSPLH
TRBV6-5	13	ASSWGGSRTDTQY
TRBV13	10	ASSSQYYGYT
TRBV12-3/TRBV12-4	12	ASSLLGGSTEAF
TRBV7-2	13	ASSWGLASTDTQY
TRBV6-2/TRBV6-3	14	ASSDSLRGNSYEQY
TRBV20-1	14	SASGLAGGRQETQY
TRBV28	13	ASSQPRTGRTEAF
TRBV7-8	13	ASSTQGGGNEKLF
TRBV28	13	ASSLPGLERDTQY
TRBV29-1	10	SVVPGPAEQF
TRBV27	14	ASNPGGTLSYNEQF
TRBV10-3	13	AISDGGMTYNEQF
TRBV6-5	12	ASSYLGLAGESH
TRBV4-3	15	ASSPGQGYGAMDGYT
TRBV2	10	ASRGTAYGYT
TRBV27	15	ASSFRYSNSGANVLT
TRBV20-1	14	SASDSEAGWVDTQY
TRBV5-4	12	ASSGRASNYGYT